One TCR beta chain is described in this entry. What it binds is not known. The CDR3 runs 15 residues. Germline V gene sequence: CDR1 ENHRY, CDR2 SYGVKD. V was pared by 6 bases and J by 7 bases, with 11 bases of the junction left unmatched. Data came from immunoSEQ multiplex PCR; TCRdb stores just in-frame clones and leaves some out. The table has roughly 58,000 clones, around 77% seen once. The data were obtained in a study of OX40 agonist ivuxolimab in advanced cancers. General study results and limits: The study observed clonal expansion of CD4+ and CD8+ blood T cells by week 6 at 0.1 to 3.0 mg/kg.

The specimen was CD4+ or CD8+ T cells sorted from blood, collected in a trial of the OX40 agonist ivuxolimab. The TCR was taken from an adult with an advanced solid tumor such as melanoma, head and neck, liver or kidney cancer. This chain links TRBV10-3 with TRBJ2-7, with 11 nucleotides matching TRBD1. In nucleotides, the CDR3 is TGTGCCATCAGGATGCGGGACAGGGGGTCTCAGGAGCAGTACTTC. This sequence encodes CAIRMRDRGSQEQYF.